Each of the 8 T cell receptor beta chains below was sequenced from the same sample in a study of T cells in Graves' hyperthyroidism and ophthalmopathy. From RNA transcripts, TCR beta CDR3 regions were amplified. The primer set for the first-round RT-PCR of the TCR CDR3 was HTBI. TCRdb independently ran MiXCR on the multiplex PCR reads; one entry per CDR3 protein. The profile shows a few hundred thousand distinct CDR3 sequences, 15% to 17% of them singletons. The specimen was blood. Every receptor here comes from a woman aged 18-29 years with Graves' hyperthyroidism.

The CDR3 bases are TGTGCCACCAGCAGAGATGAAAGACCCCTGTTTTTT. Amino acids: CATSRDERPLFF. The V and J genes are TRBV15 and TRBJ1-4; D gene uncertain. The CDR3 runs 12 residues. The V gene lost 0 bases and the J gene lost 14 bases, with 10 bases spanning the gap. In germline, CDR1 is LNHNV, CDR2 YYDKDF (reference sequence).

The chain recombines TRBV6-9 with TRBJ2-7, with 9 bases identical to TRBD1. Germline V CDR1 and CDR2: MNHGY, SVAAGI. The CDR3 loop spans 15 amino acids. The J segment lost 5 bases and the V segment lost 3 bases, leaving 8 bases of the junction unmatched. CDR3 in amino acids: CASSYILDRGDEQYF. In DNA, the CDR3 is TGTGCCAGCAGTTACATTTTGGACAGGGGTGACGAGCAGTACTTC.

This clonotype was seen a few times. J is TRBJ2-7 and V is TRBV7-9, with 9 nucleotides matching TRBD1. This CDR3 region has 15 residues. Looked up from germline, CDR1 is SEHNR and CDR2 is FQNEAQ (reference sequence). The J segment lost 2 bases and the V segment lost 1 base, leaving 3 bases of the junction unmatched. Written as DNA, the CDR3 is TGTGCCAGCAGCTTAGGGGACAGGGCGACCTACGAGCAGTACTTC. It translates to CASSLGDRATYEQYF.

The CDR3 DNA reads TGTGCCACCAGTGACCGAGGACAGACTAGCACAGATACGCAGTATTTT. Its protein product is CATSDRGQTSTDTQYF. The chain combines TRBV24-1 with TRBJ2-3; a possible D gene is TRBD1 (6 bases). The CDR3 is 16 residues long. Trimming removed 4 bases at V and 0 bases at J, with 13 bases between. Germline CDR1 reads KGHDR; CDR2 reads SFDVKD.

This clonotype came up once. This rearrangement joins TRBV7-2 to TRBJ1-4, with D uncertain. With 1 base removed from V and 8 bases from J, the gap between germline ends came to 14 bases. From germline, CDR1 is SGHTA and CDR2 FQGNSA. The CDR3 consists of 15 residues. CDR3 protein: CASSLDRGGFEKLFF. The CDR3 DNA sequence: TGTGCCAGCAGCTTAGATCGGGGAGGTTTCGAAAAACTGTTTTTT.

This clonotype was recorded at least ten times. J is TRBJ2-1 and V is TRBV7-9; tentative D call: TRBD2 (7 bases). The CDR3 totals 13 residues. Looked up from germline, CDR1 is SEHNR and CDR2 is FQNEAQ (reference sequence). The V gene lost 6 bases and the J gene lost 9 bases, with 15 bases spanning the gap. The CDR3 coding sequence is TGTGCCAGCAGAAATTACAGGGAGGGTGAGCAGTTCTTC. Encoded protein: CASRNYREGEQFF.

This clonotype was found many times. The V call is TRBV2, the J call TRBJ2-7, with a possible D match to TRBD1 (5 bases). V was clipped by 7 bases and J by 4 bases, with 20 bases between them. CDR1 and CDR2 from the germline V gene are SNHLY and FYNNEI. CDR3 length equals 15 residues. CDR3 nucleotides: TGTGCCAGCAAAGGGGCGGTTTTACCAACGTACGAGCAGTACTTC. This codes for CASKGAVLPTYEQYF. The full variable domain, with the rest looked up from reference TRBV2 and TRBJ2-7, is EPEVTQTPSHQVTQMGQEVILRCVPISNHLYFYWYRQILGQKVEFLVSFYNNEISEKSEIFDDQFSVERPDGSNFTLKIRSTKLEDSAMYFCASKGAVLPTYEQYFGPGTRLTVT.

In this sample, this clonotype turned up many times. CDR3 in DNA: TGTGCCAGCAGCCAGGGGGGCAGGGCGAACACCGGGGAGCTGTTTTTT. This sequence encodes CASSQGGRANTGELFF. J is TRBJ2-2 and V is TRBV4-2, with D possibly being TRBD1 or TRBD2 (6 bases each). Germline CDR1 is LGHNA and CDR2 is YNFKEQ. The CDR3 spans 16 residues. V dropped 3 bases and J dropped 0 bases, with 11 bases sitting between them.